Each of the 30 T cell receptor beta chains below was sequenced from the same sample in a study of human T cells and chemical hapten exposure. TCRdb reprocessed the RACE reads with MiXCR, giving one entry per CDR3 protein. The sample lists 180,000 or so distinct CDR3 sequences; 20% to 25% were seen once. Time point given: patch test 1, 2 weeks after DPC sensitization. Treatment in this sample: therapeutic diphenylcyclopropenone sensitization with weekly scalp DPC. Sample: whole blood, taken in connection with sensitization to the hapten diphenylcyclopropenone (DPC). These receptor sequences come from a woman in her 50s with alopecia areata. Some clones in this sample may be carry-over from other donors' samples.

This clonotype has more than one count but fewer than ten. J is TRBJ1-4 and V is TRBV7-9; no firm D call. Germline loops: CDR1 SEHNR, CDR2 FQNEAQ (reference sequence). The CDR3 extends over 16 amino acids. Deletions cut 5 bases from V and 0 bases from J, with 13 bases between. The CDR3 is CASSPPGVATNEKLFF. The DNA of the CDR3 is TGTGCCAGCAGCCCTCCGGGCGTCGCAACTAATGAAAAACTGTTTTTT.

This sequence joins TRBV10-2 and TRBJ2-3, with TRBD2 matching over 12 bases. The germline V gene has CDR1 WSHSY and CDR2 SAAADI. This CDR3 is 17 amino acids long. The V gene end was trimmed by 3 bases and the J gene end by 6 bases; junction bases not matched to a gene: 10. The CDR3 is CASSDPRLAGERDTQYF. The CDR3 coding sequence is TGCGCCAGCAGTGACCCCCGACTAGCGGGGGAGCGGGATACGCAGTATTTT.

This clonotype was observed a few times. V usage is TRBV6-6 and J usage is TRBJ1-1, with D unclear. Germline V lookup: CDR1 MNHNY, CDR2 SVGAGI (reference sequence). The CDR3 is 16 amino acids. V lost 6 bases and J 0 bases, leaving 17 bases between the germline ends. The DNA of the CDR3 is TGTGCCAGCAGCCCCACGGGAGCTATCATGAACACTGAAGCTTTCTTT. It yields the protein CASSPTGAIMNTEAFF.

This chain uses TRBV12-3 or TRBV12-4 with TRBJ2-1, with D tentatively TRBD2 (6 bases). CDR3 length: 15 amino acids. Trimming left V 7 bases short and J 5 bases short, with 18 bases between. The CDR3 loop is CASNSGPPGNNEQFF. Here the CDR3 DNA reads TGTGCCAGCAATAGCGGTCCCCCAGGGAACAATGAGCAGTTCTTC.

The chain combines TRBV20-1 with TRBJ2-7; perhaps D is TRBD1 or TRBD2 (6 bases each). This CDR3 has 14 amino acids. Germline V gives CDR1 DFQATT, CDR2 SNEGSKA (reference sequence). Trimming took off 6 bases at V and 3 bases at J, with 18 bases between the two ends. In DNA form, the CDR3 reads TGCAGTGCCGAGGGGGGCGCTAGCCGCTACGAGCAGTACTTC. Translated, it gives CSAEGGASRYEQYF.

This chain joins TRBV20-1 and TRBJ1-5; D remains unclear. Germline CDR1 and CDR2: DFQATT and SNEGSKA (reference sequence). V was clipped by 3 bases and J by 0 bases, with 9 bases between them. CDR3 length: 14 residues. The CDR3 sequence: CSARRQYSNQPQHF. Written as DNA, the CDR3 is TGCAGTGCTAGGAGGCAATATAGCAATCAGCCCCAGCATTTT.

This clonotype has at least ten counts. The V and J genes are TRBV20-1 and TRBJ1-5; D is ambiguous. CDR1 and CDR2 from the germline V gene are DFQATT and SNEGSKA (reference sequence). Trimming pared 3 bases from V and 2 bases from J, leaving 5 bases between. The CDR3 runs 12 residues. CDR3 DNA sequence: TGCAGTGCTAGTACCGGCAATCAGCCCCAGCATTTT. It specifies CSASTGNQPQHF.

J is TRBJ1-1 and V is TRBV20-1; D unclear. The CDR3 consists of 12 residues. The V end was cut by 4 bases, the J end by 0 bases, with 6 bases between. The V gene's germline CDR1 is DFQATT and CDR2 SNEGSKA (reference sequence). The CDR3 protein is CSAIYLNTEAFF. In DNA form, the CDR3 reads TGCAGTGCTATCTATTTGAACACTGAAGCTTTCTTT.

The chain is built from TRBV11-2 and TRBJ2-1; 7 nucleotides align to TRBD2. The CDR3 extends over 16 amino acids. J lost 6 bases, V lost 1 base, and 9 bases had no gene match. Looked up from germline, CDR1 is SGHAT and CDR2 is FQNNGV. The CDR3: CASSLVASGGPNEQFF. The CDR3, as DNA: TGTGCCAGCAGCTTAGTGGCTAGCGGTGGGCCCAATGAGCAGTTCTTC.

The rearrangement joins TRBV12-3 or TRBV12-4 to TRBJ1-1, with D unclear. The CDR3 is made up of 14 amino acids. Trimming took off 6 bases at V and 1 base at J, with 12 bases between the two ends. CDR3 in DNA: TGTGCCAGCAGACCTGACACCGCGAACACTGAAGCTTTCTTT. Translating gives CASRPDTANTEAFF.

This clonotype has ten or more counts. The V and J genes are TRBV11-2 and TRBJ2-1; D is perhaps TRBD1 or TRBD2 (5 bases each). This CDR3 has 12 residues. V lost 4 bases, J lost 10 bases, and 11 bases lay in between. Germline V lookup: CDR1 SGHAT, CDR2 FQNNGV. This chain's CDR3 is CASSSWGPEQFF. CDR3 DNA: TGTGCCAGCAGCTCGTGGGGACCAGAGCAGTTCTTC.

The J gene is TRBJ2-7, the V gene TRBV6-1, with D tentatively TRBD1 (5 bases). The germline V and J ends were trimmed by 6 bases and 0 bases, with 15 bases remaining between them. The germline CDR1 and CDR2 sequences are MNHNS and SASEGT. The CDR3 has 15 residues. The DNA for the CDR3 is TGTGCCAGCAGCAGGACAAGGCTTAGCTCCTACGAGCAGTACTTC. Translating it yields CASSRTRLSSYEQYF.

This chain links TRBV10-3 with TRBJ1-2; no clear D gene. CDR1 is ENHRY, CDR2 SYGVKD, per germline. This CDR3 is 12 amino acids long. With 6 bases removed from V and 6 bases from J, the gap between germline ends came to 11 bases. The CDR3 DNA sequence: TGTGCCATCAGAGGATTGGGCGATGGCTACACCTTC. Translated: CAIRGLGDGYTF.

The chain combines TRBV6-1 with TRBJ1-2; possibly TRBD1 for D (5 bases). CDR1 MNHNS and CDR2 SASEGT come from the germline V gene. V lost 6 bases to trimming and J lost 4 bases, with 6 bases between them. CDR3 length: 11 residues. Here the CDR3 DNA reads TGTGCCAGCAGAACAGGCTATGGCTACACCTTC. This sequence encodes CASRTGYGYTF.

This clonotype was counted only a few times. The chain is built from TRBV7-2 and TRBJ1-1; no reliable D call. With 2 bases removed from V and 0 bases from J, the gap between germline ends came to 10 bases. This CDR3 contains 15 residues. Germline CDR1 and CDR2: SGHTA and FQGNSA. CDR3 residues: CASSLWSGMNTEAFF. CDR3 in DNA: TGTGCCAGCAGCTTATGGTCCGGGATGAACACTGAAGCTTTCTTT.

This clonotype was counted only a few times. CDR3 bases: TGTGCCAGCAGCGTAGAGGGGAGCCCTAGGGGCTACACCTTC. Protein: CASSVEGSPRGYTF. The chain is built from TRBV9 and TRBJ1-2, with D possibly being TRBD1 (5 bases). The CDR3 is 14 residues long. Germline assignment: CDR1 SGDLS and CDR2 YYNGEE. V was shortened by 0 bases and J by 8 bases, with 14 bases between the two germline ends.

The rearrangement links TRBV6-1 to TRBJ1-5, with 7 bases fitting TRBD1. CDR1 MNHNS and CDR2 SASEGT come from the germline V gene. The CDR3 is 16 amino acids. After removal of 10 bases from V and 2 bases from J, the junction contained 14 bases not matched to a gene. The CDR3 here is CATLVQGVMGNQPQHF. For the CDR3, the DNA is TGTGCCACTTTGGTGCAGGGGGTGATGGGCAATCAGCCCCAGCATTTT.

The J gene is TRBJ1-5, the V gene TRBV3-1; D gene ambiguous. The CDR3 has 12 residues. CDR1 and CDR2 from the germline V gene are LGHDT and YNNKEL (reference sequence). The germline V and J ends were trimmed by 4 bases and 5 bases, with 6 bases remaining between them. CDR3 in DNA: TGTGCCAGCAGCCGCGGGGATCAGCCCCAGCATTTT. It is translated as CASSRGDQPQHF.

This clonotype has only a few counts. The chain recombines TRBV20-1 with TRBJ1-5; D not certain. The CDR3 contains 15 residues. The V gene lost 4 bases and the J gene lost 0 bases, with 13 bases spanning the gap. CDR1 is DFQATT and CDR2 is SNEGSKA in the germline V gene (reference sequence). This chain's CDR3 is CSATQDNRSNQPQHF. The CDR3 DNA follows: TGCAGTGCTACCCAAGACAACCGTAGCAATCAGCCCCAGCATTTT.

The CDR3 here is CSVERTGTAGIQYF. CDR3 coding DNA: TGCAGCGTTGAACGTACCGGGACAGCGGGTATTCAGTACTTC. J is TRBJ2-4 and V is TRBV29-1; the D gene is possibly TRBD1 (7 bases). V was trimmed by 2 bases and J by 10 bases, leaving 18 bases between them. Germline V lookup: CDR1 SQVTM, CDR2 ANQGSEA. This CDR3 has 14 residues.

V is TRBV7-9 and J is TRBJ1-6; D uncertain. Trimming took 3 bases from V and 15 from J, leaving 9 bases between them. This CDR3 has 11 amino acids. CDR1 is SEHNR, CDR2 FQNEAQ, per germline (reference sequence). CDR3 nucleotides: TGTGCCAGCAGCTTGGACGGTGGCCTCCACTTT. Residues: CASSLDGGLHF.

The chain employs TRBV7-2 and TRBJ1-2; D perhaps matches TRBD1 (5 bases). The germline V and J ends were trimmed by 3 bases and 8 bases, with 10 bases remaining between them. CDR3 size: 12 residues. Per the germline V gene, CDR1 is SGHTA and CDR2 is FQGNSA. CDR3 DNA: TGTGCCAGCAGCTTGCCAGGGTTCGGCTACACCTTC. Its protein is CASSLPGFGYTF. Based on the CDR3 plus reference TRBV7-2 and TRBJ1-2, the full variable domain is GAGVSQSPSNKVTEKGKDVELRCDPISGHTALYWYRQSLGQGLEFLIYFQGNSAPDKSGLPSDRFSAERTGGSVSTLTIQRTQQEDSAVYLCASSLPGFGYTFGSGTRLTVV.

This clonotype occurred a few times. V gene TRBV18 combines with J gene TRBJ2-3; the match to TRBD2 covers 7 bases. The germline CDR1 and CDR2 sequences are KGHSH and LQKENI. With 0 bases clipped from V and 4 bases from J, the junction kept 7 bases outside the gene matches. The CDR3 loop spans 16 amino acids. CDR3 residues: CASSPPRPGRADTQYF. Here the CDR3 DNA reads TGTGCCAGCTCACCACCCCGCCCGGGGAGGGCAGATACGCAGTATTTT. Full variable domain (missing parts from reference TRBV18 and TRBJ2-3): NAGVMQNPRHLVRRRGQEARLRCSPMKGHSHVYWYRQLPEEGLKFMVYLQKENIIDESGMPKERFSAEFPKEGPSILRIQQVVRGDSAAYFCASSPPRPGRADTQYFGPGTRLTVL.

There are a few counts of this clonotype. The CDR3 bases are TGTGCCAGCAGTTTATTCGCGCGGGAGGACACCGGGGAGCTGTTTTTT. Its translation: CASSLFAREDTGELFF. The genes are TRBV12-3 or TRBV12-4 and TRBJ2-2, with 8 nucleotides matching TRBD2. This CDR3 has 16 residues. The ends lost 2 bases at V and 3 bases at J; junction bases unmatched: 5.

In its sample, this clonotype was seen once. This may be a read error, as it is one base from a much larger clone. The chain uses TRBV7-2 and TRBJ1-1; unclear D gene. The CDR3 has 13 residues. Per germline, CDR1 SGHTA and CDR2 FQGNSA. V lost 3 bases to trimming and J lost 4 bases, with 9 bases between them. The CDR3 loop reads CASSFRRGTEAFF. The CDR3 DNA reads TGTGCCAGCAGCTTCCGCCGGGGCACTGAAGCTTTCTTT.

This clonotype was counted at least ten times. The gene calls are TRBV7-9 and TRBJ2-3; D remains unclear. This CDR3 has 13 amino acids. Germline assignment: CDR1 SEHNR and CDR2 FQNEAQ (reference sequence). Trimming removed 0 bases from V and 6 bases from J, with 7 bases in between. CDR3 coding DNA: TGTGCCAGCAGCTTAGCAGGGATGGATACGCAGTATTTT. As protein: CASSLAGMDTQYF.

This clonotype was detected ten times or more. The J gene is TRBJ1-1, the V gene TRBV29-1; unclear D gene. The length of the CDR3 is 13 residues. CDR1 SQVTM and CDR2 ANQGSEA come from the germline V gene. V dropped 1 base and J dropped 0 bases, with 6 bases sitting between them. CDR3: CSVEGLMNTEAFF. For the CDR3, the DNA is TGCAGCGTTGAAGGACTGATGAACACTGAAGCTTTCTTT.

The CDR3 protein is CASSLFGGYQPQHF. In DNA, the CDR3 is TGTGCCAGCAGTTTATTTGGAGGGTATCAGCCCCAGCATTTT. The chain recombines TRBV27 with TRBJ1-5, with D uncertain. Germline loops: CDR1 MNHEY, CDR2 SMNVEV (reference sequence). The CDR3 spans 14 residues. V was pared by 1 base and J by 5 bases, with 9 bases between.

This clonotype was counted only a few times. The chain uses TRBV9 and TRBJ2-7, with 13 bases matching TRBD2. Germline CDR1 SGDLS, CDR2 YYNGEE. V gave up 3 bases and J gave up 7 bases; unmatched junction bases: 7. This CDR3 region has 15 residues. CDR3 loop: CASSAGLAGAAEQYF. DNA for the CDR3: TGTGCCAGCAGCGCCGGACTAGCGGGAGCCGCGGAGCAGTACTTC.

The chain links TRBV29-1 to TRBJ1-2, with a weak D call TRBD1 (5 bases). The length of the CDR3 is 13 residues. The V end was cut by 3 bases, the J end by 6 bases, with 14 bases between. The germline gives CDR1 SQVTM, CDR2 ANQGSEA. CDR3: CSVDLTGVDGYTF. CDR3 bases: TGCAGCGTTGATTTAACAGGAGTTGATGGCTACACCTTC.